Presented here are 19 T cell receptor beta chains from one specimen sequenced in a study of blood T cell repertoires in COVID-19. Some clones are missing from TCRdb's copy, which holds only in-frame ones; the method was immunoSEQ multiplex PCR. The sample includes around 170,000 clones, around 83% seen only once; the top ten take roughly 7%. Sequencing was performed on peripheral blood. These receptors originate from a man aged 50 to 59 with active or convalescent COVID-19.

Only a few counts were recorded for this clone. The genes are TRBV9 and TRBJ2-1, with D tentatively TRBD2 (5 bases). Trimming took 4 bases from V and 2 from J, leaving 7 bases between them. Germline V gene data show CDR1 as SGDLS and CDR2 as YYNGEE. This CDR3 is built from 13 residues. The CDR3 loop is CASSLATYNEQFF. In DNA form, the CDR3 reads TGTGCCAGCAGCCTAGCCACCTACAATGAGCAGTTCTTC.

This sequence joins TRBV3-1 (or the pseudogene TRBV3-2) and TRBJ1-5; D gene ambiguous. The CDR3 runs 15 residues. CDR1 is LGHDT and CDR2 is YNNKEL in the germline V gene (reference sequence). V was pared by 0 bases and J by 3 bases, with 9 bases between. The CDR3 coding sequence is TGTGCCAGCAGCCAAGATGCGAGGGCCAATCAGCCCCAGCATTTT. Its protein is CASSQDARANQPQHF.

Only one count was recorded for this clone. The chain links TRBV6-6 to TRBJ1-5; TRBD1 aligns across 9 bases. Looked up from germline, CDR1 is MNHNY and CDR2 is SVGAGI (reference sequence). The length of the CDR3 is 14 residues. V shed 6 bases, J shed 2 bases, and the junction held 2 bases outside the gene matches. CDR3 coding DNA: TGTGCCAGCAGAACAGGGGGCGGCAATCAGCCCCAGCATTTT. This encodes CASRTGGGNQPQHF.

This clone was counted between two and nine times. The chain recombines TRBV11-3 with TRBJ2-3; 11 positions agree with TRBD2. The junction had 6 bases not matched to a gene; V was cut back by 2 bases and J by 5 bases. The CDR3 runs 16 residues. CDR1 and CDR2 (germline): SGHNT, YENEEA. The CDR3 loop reads CASSLLAGGKGDTQYF. The CDR3 DNA follows: TGTGCCAGCAGCTTACTAGCGGGAGGAAAAGGAGATACGCAGTATTTT.

This clone was seen just once. V is TRBV15 and J is TRBJ1-1; D is unresolved. CDR3 size: 13 residues. Germline V gives CDR1 LNHNV, CDR2 YYDKDF (reference sequence). Between the trimmed V and J ends, which lost 1 base and 4 bases, there was a span of 7 bases. CDR3 sequence reads: CATSRVPLTEAFF. The CDR3 region has the DNA TGTGCCACCAGCAGAGTCCCTCTCACTGAAGCTTTCTTT.

This chain connects TRBV7-9 to TRBJ1-2; D remains unclear. V gave up 2 bases and J gave up 2 bases, with 18 bases separating them. Looked up from germline, CDR1 is SEHNR and CDR2 is FQNEAQ (reference sequence). The CDR3 covers 17 residues. Written as DNA, the CDR3 is TGTGCCAGCAGCTTACCCGGCCTGGGCCTATGGAACTATGGCTACACCTTC. It translates to CASSLPGLGLWNYGYTF.

The rearrangement links TRBV6-5 to TRBJ2-5; TRBD1 is a possible D gene (6 bases). Germline values: CDR1 MNHEY, CDR2 SVGAGI. This CDR3 contains 15 residues. V lost 5 bases and J 4 bases, leaving 17 bases between the germline ends. The CDR3 DNA sequence: TGTGCCAGCAGTCGGCGCAGGGGCAATACAGAGACCCAGTACTTC. This encodes CASSRRRGNTETQYF.

V gene TRBV2 combines with J gene TRBJ2-1; TRBD2 agrees at 13 bases. This CDR3 contains 16 residues. From germline, CDR1 is SNHLY and CDR2 FYNNEI. Trimming cost V 2 bases and J 5 bases; bases outside gene matches: 3. The chain's CDR3 is CASSERTSGSNNEQFF. DNA for the CDR3: TGTGCCAGCAGTGAACGGACTAGCGGGAGCAACAATGAGCAGTTCTTC.

The rearrangement joins TRBV7-9 to TRBJ2-3, with 12 nucleotides matching TRBD1. After removal of 3 bases from V and 5 bases from J, the junction contained 6 bases not matched to a gene. Germline V gives CDR1 SEHNR, CDR2 FQNEAQ (reference sequence). The CDR3 is 16 amino acids. CDR3 residues: CASSFAGTGGIDTQYF. For the CDR3, the DNA is TGTGCCAGCAGCTTCGCCGGGACAGGGGGCATAGATACGCAGTATTTT.

The J gene is TRBJ2-5, the V gene TRBV5-4; 9 bases align to TRBD2. The ends lost 5 bases at V and 2 bases at J; junction bases unmatched: 4. The CDR3 consists of 14 residues. Germline V gene sequence: CDR1 SGHNT, CDR2 YYREEE (reference sequence). CDR3 region: CASSLAGEQETQYF. CDR3 nucleotides: TGTGCCAGCAGTTTAGCGGGGGAGCAAGAGACCCAGTACTTC.

The chain joins TRBV4-2 to TRBJ2-1; D may be TRBD1 (6 bases). Trimming shortened V by 4 bases and J by 1 base, and 11 bases separated the two germline ends. Germline CDR1 and CDR2: LGHNA and YNFKEQ. This CDR3 has 15 residues. The CDR3 DNA sequence: TGTGCCAGCAGCCTCACGCAGGGGTCCTACAATGAGCAGTTCTTC. It yields the protein CASSLTQGSYNEQFF.

A few counts support this clone. The V and J genes are TRBV5-4 and TRBJ2-7, with D possibly TRBD2 on 6 matching bases. The germline CDR1 and CDR2 sequences are SGHNT and YYREEE (reference sequence). The CDR3 contains 15 residues. The V gene lost 4 bases and the J gene lost 4 bases, with 18 bases spanning the gap. This CDR3 is CASSQPGADGYEQYF. The CDR3 DNA is TGTGCCAGCAGCCAACCGGGAGCTGACGGTTACGAGCAGTACTTC.

The rearrangement joins TRBV5-1 to TRBJ2-1, with TRBD2 matching over 7 bases. Germline CDR1 is SGHRS and CDR2 is YFSETQ. CDR3 length: 13 residues. The junction had 3 bases not matched to a gene; V was cut back by 0 bases and J by 9 bases. The CDR3, as DNA: TGCGCCAGCAGCTTGGATGCGGGAGTTGAGCAGTTCTTC. Residues: CASSLDAGVEQFF.

The chain couples TRBV19 to TRBJ2-7, with D uncertain. This CDR3 region has 11 residues. The germline gives CDR1 LNHDA, CDR2 SQIVND (reference sequence). V lost 3 bases and J 3 bases, leaving 3 bases between the germline ends. Written as DNA, the CDR3 is TGTGCCAGTAGTATCGGCTACGAGCAGTACTTC. This sequence encodes CASSIGYEQYF.

The chain is built from TRBV6-5 and TRBJ2-1; D is ambiguous. The germline V and J ends were trimmed by 7 bases and 0 bases, with 13 bases remaining between them. The CDR3 covers 15 residues. Germline V lookup: CDR1 MNHEY, CDR2 SVGAGI. The CDR3 reads CASNEWFSSYNEQFF. The CDR3 DNA reads TGTGCCAGCAACGAGTGGTTTAGCTCCTACAATGAGCAGTTCTTC.

The genes are TRBV7-9 and TRBJ2-5, with 9 bases fitting TRBD1. The CDR3 consists of 14 residues. Germline-derived CDR1 and CDR2 are SEHNR and FQNEAQ (reference sequence). After removal of 3 bases from V and 4 bases from J, the junction contained 3 bases not matched to a gene. CDR3 sequence reads: CASSLDRGGETQYF. As DNA, the CDR3 is TGTGCCAGCAGCTTGGACAGGGGTGGAGAGACCCAGTACTTC.

This clone was seen once. V gene TRBV10-3 combines with J gene TRBJ1-1, with D possibly TRBD1 on 5 matching bases. Between the trimmed V and J ends, which lost 7 bases and 2 bases, there was a span of 14 bases. This CDR3 comprises 14 residues. Per germline, CDR1 ENHRY and CDR2 SYGVKD. This CDR3 reads CAINEPTENTEAFF. The CDR3 region has the DNA TGTGCCATCAACGAACCGACAGAAAACACTGAAGCTTTCTTT.

The chain joins TRBV27 to TRBJ2-7; 8 bases match TRBD2. Trimming removed 6 bases from V and 3 bases from J; junction bases left unmatched: 7. The CDR3 sequence is 14 residues long. Germline CDR1 and CDR2: MNHEY and SMNVEV (reference sequence). CDR3 sequence reads: CASSPGGLGYEQYF. The CDR3 coding sequence is TGTGCCAGCAGCCCGGGGGGGCTAGGCTACGAGCAGTACTTC.

The J gene is TRBJ1-4, the V gene TRBV3-1 (or the pseudogene TRBV3-2); 7 positions agree with TRBD1. CDR3 length equals 15 residues. V gave up 4 bases and J gave up 8 bases; unmatched junction bases: 10. Germline assignment: CDR1 LGHDT and CDR2 YNNKEL (reference sequence). CDR3 sequence reads: CASSLRTGVGEKLFF. Here the CDR3 DNA reads TGTGCCAGCAGCCTCCGAACAGGGGTAGGGGAAAAACTGTTTTTT.